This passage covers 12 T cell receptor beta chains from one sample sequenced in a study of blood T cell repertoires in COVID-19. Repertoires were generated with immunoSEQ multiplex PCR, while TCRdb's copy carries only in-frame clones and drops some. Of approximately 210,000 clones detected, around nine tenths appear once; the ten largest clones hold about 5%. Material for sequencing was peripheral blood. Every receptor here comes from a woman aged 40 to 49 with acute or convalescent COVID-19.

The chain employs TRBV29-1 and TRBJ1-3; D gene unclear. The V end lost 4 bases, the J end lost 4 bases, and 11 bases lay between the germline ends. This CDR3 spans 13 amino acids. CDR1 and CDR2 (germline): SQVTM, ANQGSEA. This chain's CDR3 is CSVVSPGGNTIYF. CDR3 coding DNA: TGCAGCGTTGTCTCCCCCGGGGGAAACACCATATATTTT.

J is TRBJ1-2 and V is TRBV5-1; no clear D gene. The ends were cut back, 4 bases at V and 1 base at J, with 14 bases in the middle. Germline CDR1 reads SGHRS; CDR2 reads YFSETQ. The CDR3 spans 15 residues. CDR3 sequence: CASSKPTGFNYGYTF. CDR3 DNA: TGCGCCAGCAGCAAGCCTACCGGGTTTAACTATGGCTACACCTTC.

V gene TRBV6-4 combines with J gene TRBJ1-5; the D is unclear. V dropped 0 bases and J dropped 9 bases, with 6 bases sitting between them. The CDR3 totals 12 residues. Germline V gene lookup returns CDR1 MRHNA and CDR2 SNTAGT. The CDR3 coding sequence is TGTGCCAGCAGTGACTCTGGAGGGCCCCAGCATTTT. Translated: CASSDSGGPQHF.

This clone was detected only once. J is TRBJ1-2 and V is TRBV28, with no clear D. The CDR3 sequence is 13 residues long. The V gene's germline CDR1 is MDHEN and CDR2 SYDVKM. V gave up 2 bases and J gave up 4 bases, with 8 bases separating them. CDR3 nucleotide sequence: TGTGCCAGCAGTTTACAGGCCGGCTATGGCTACACCTTC. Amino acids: CASSLQAGYGYTF.

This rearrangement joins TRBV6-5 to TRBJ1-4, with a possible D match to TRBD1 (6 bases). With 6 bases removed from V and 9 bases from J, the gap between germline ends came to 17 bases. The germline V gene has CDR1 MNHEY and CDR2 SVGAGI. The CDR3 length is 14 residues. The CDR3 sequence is CASSTLPGHQKLFF. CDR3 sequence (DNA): TGTGCCAGCAGCACCCTTCCGGGACACCAAAAACTGTTTTTT.

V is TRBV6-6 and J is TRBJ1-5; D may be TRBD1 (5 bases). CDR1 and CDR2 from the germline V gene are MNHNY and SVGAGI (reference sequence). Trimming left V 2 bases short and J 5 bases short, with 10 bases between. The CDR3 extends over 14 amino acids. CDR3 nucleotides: TGTGCCAGCAGTTACGGGGGACTCGATCAGCCCCAGCATTTT. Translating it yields CASSYGGLDQPQHF.

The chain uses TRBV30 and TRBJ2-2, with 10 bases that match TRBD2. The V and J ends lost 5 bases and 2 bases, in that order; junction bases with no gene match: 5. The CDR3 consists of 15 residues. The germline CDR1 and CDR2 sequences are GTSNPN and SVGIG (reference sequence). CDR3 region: CAWGGTSDNTGELFF. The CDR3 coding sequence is TGTGCCTGGGGGGGGACTAGCGATAACACCGGGGAGCTGTTTTTT.

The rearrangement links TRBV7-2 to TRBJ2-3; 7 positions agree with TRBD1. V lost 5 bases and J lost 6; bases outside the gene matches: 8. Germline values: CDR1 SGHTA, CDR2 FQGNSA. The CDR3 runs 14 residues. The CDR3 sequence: CASSLTGASDTQYF. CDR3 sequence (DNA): TGTGCCAGCAGCCTTACAGGGGCCTCCGATACGCAGTATTTT.

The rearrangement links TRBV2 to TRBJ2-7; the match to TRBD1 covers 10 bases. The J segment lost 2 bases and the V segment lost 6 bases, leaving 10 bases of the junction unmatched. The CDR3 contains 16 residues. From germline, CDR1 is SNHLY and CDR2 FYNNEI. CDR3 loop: CASRDTDRGVAYEQYV. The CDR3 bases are TGTGCCAGCAGGGACACGGACAGGGGGGTGGCCTACGAGCAGTACGTC.

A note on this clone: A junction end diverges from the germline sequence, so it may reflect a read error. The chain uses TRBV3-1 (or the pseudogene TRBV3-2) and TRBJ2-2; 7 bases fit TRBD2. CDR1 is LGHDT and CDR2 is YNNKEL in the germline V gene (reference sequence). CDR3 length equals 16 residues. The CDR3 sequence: CASSQGREGNAGELFF. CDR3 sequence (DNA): TGTGCCAGCAGCCAGGGCAGGGAGGGGAACGCCGGGGAGCTGTTTTTT.

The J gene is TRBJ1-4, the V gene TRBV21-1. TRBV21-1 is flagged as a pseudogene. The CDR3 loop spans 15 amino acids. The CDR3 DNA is TGTGCCAGCAGCAGCCCCCGCGGGGTTAGTGAAAAACTGTTTTTT. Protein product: CASSSPRGVSEKLFF.

CDR3 in DNA: TGTGCCAGCAGCTTGGCCGTGCCCGGGGAGCTGTTTTTT. Protein sequence: CASSLAVPGELFF. J is TRBJ2-2 and V is TRBV7-9; D is unresolved. CDR1 SEHNR and CDR2 FQNEAQ come from the germline V gene (reference sequence). The CDR3 spans 13 residues. Trimming pared 3 bases from V and 6 bases from J, leaving 8 bases between. Full variable domain (remainder filled in from reference TRBV7-9 and TRBJ2-2): DTGVSQNPRHKITKRGQNVTFRCDPISEHNRLYWYRQTLGQGPEFLTYFQNEAQLEKSRLLSDRFSAERPKGSFSTLEIQRTEQGDSAMYLCASSLAVPGELFFGEGSRLTVL.